Listed below are T cell receptor beta chains from one sample, sequenced in a study of CD8 T cells in Susac syndrome. TCRdb called the immunoSEQ multiplex PCR reads again in MiXCR, with one record for every CDR3 protein. This table holds about 77,000 distinct CDR3 sequences, about 93% found once. Sequencing input: CD4+ T cells from PBMCs. The receptor set was obtained from a human donor with Susac syndrome. CDR3s include the opening cysteine and the closing phenylalanine or tryptophan. D genes are given only for firm matches. Some rows mark clone size as missing; the rest say once, few, many or name a class of expanded clone.

V	J	D	size	DNA	CDR3
TRBV29-1	TRBJ1-5	.	.	TGCAGCGCCCTGGGGAACAATCAGCCCCAGCATTTT	CSALGNNQPQHF
TRBV28	TRBJ2-5	TRBD2	.	TGTGCCAGCAGCCCTAGCGGGAGGGCCGGGGAGACCCAGTACTTC	CASSPSGRAGETQYF
TRBV6-2/TRBV6-3	TRBJ2-4	.	.	TGTGCCAGCAGTGCGGTGGCTACCCCCATTCAGTACTTC	CASSAVATPIQYF
TRBV29-1	TRBJ1-1	TRBD1	.	TGCAGCGTTGGACAGGGGAGGACTGAAGCTTTCTTT	CSVGQGRTEAFF
TRBV2	TRBJ2-1	.	.	TGTGCCAGCAGTGTGGGCTCGACCGCCTACAATGAGCAGTTCTTC	CASSVGSTAYNEQFF
TRBV7-2	TRBJ1-4	TRBD1	.	TGTGCCAGCAGCTTAGCGATCGGACAGGGGAACCAAAAACTGTTTTTT	CASSLAIGQGNQKLFF
TRBV27	TRBJ2-3	.	.	TGTGCCAGCAGTTTATCACCCCAAGTGCCGCAGTATTTT	CASSLSPQVPQYF
TRBV28	TRBJ2-5	.	.	TGTGCCAGCCGGACGCAAGAGACCCAGTACTTC	CASRTQETQYF
TRBV28	TRBJ2-1	.	.	TGTGCCAGCAGTGGACGGTTGGCCAGCTCCTACAATGAGCAGTTCTTC	CASSGRLASSYNEQFF
TRBV20-1	TRBJ2-3	TRBD2	.	TGCAGTGCTAGGGGGATTCTAGCGGGAGTAAAAGATACGCAGTATTTT	CSARGILAGVKDTQYF
TRBV19	TRBJ2-7	.	once	TGTGCCAGTAGTATAGAACTCGGCGGAACTTACGAGCAGTACTTC	CASSIELGGTYEQYF
TRBV7-2	TRBJ2-5	.	.	TGTGCCAGCAGCTCCGGCGGGGCTGGAGAGACCCAGTACTTC	CASSSGGAGETQYF
TRBV19	TRBJ2-7	TRBD2	.	TGTGCCAGTAGTCGTCTAGCGGGAGGAGACGACGAGCAGTACTTC	CASSRLAGGDDEQYF
TRBV6-1	TRBJ2-1	TRBD1	.	TGTGCCAGCAGCTCCCGGGACAGGGGGCCCTCCTACAATGAGCAGTTCTTC	CASSSRDRGPSYNEQFF
TRBV10-3	TRBJ2-1	.	.	TGTGCCATCAGTGTTGGAGGGTGGGGAAATGAGCAGTTCTTC	CAISVGGWGNEQFF
TRBV6-1	TRBJ2-1	TRBD2	.	TGTGCCAGCAGTCGACTAGCCTCTGGTTTAGTTGAGCAGTTCTTC	CASSRLASGLVEQFF
TRBV27	TRBJ2-7	.	.	TGTGCCAGCAGTTTTATACAGGGATACGAGCAGTACTTC	CASSFIQGYEQYF
TRBV27	TRBJ1-6	.	.	TGTGCCAGCAGTTTAAACAGAGTCACCCTCCACTTT	CASSLNRVTLHF
TRBV29-1	TRBJ2-5	.	.	TGCAGCGTTGTGACCCGTGGGGAGACCCAGTACTTC	CSVVTRGETQYF
TRBV2	TRBJ1-5	TRBD1	once	TGTGCCAGCAGTGTGCAGGACAGGGCTAATCAGCCCCAGCATTTT	CASSVQDRANQPQHF
TRBV12-3/TRBV12-4	TRBJ1-5	.	.	TGTGCCAGCAGTCCATCACATTGGCAGCCCCAGCATTTT	CASSPSHWQPQHF
TRBV13	TRBJ2-1	.	once	TGTGCCAGCAGCCTATCCACCAGCACAGATTACAATGAGCAGTTCTTC	CASSLSTSTDYNEQFF
TRBV3-1	TRBJ2-1	TRBD2	.	TGTGCCAGCAGCCAGGCAGCGGGAAGGTCCCGCGATGAGCAGTTCTTC	CASSQAAGRSRDEQFF
TRBV6-2/TRBV6-3	TRBJ2-2	.	.	TGTGCCAGCAGTTATGCGACCCCCAGCGGGGAGCTGTTTTTT	CASSYATPSGELFF
TRBV28	TRBJ2-6	TRBD1	.	TGTGCCAGCGGTCAGGGGGCTCTTCCTGGGGCCAACGTCCTGACTTTC	CASGQGALPGANVLTF
TRBV7-2	TRBJ2-5	.	.	TGTGCCAGCAGCTTAAACAGAAACCAAGAGACCCAGTACTTC	CASSLNRNQETQYF